The source of this T cell receptor (beta chain) is a study of shared clonotypes between healthy human individuals. As for the study in general: The study enrolled a couple of women and a few men aged 18 to 49.

Genomic DNA belonging to each subset was distributed in equal measure over several immunoSEQ plates. Profiled with immunoSEQ multiplex PCR; TCRdb holds only in-frame clones, not every one. Counted here are about 2 million clones, over 85% occurring once; the ten biggest clones make up roughly 1%. The naive CD8 population came from CD45RO-negative cells selected for CCR7, without terminally differentiated effector memory CD45RA+ cells. Those who donated, Caucasian adults without exception, all lived in Nashville, Tennessee. The CDR3 length is 15 residues. Germline V gene lookup returns CDR1 SGHRS and CDR2 YFSETQ. Trimming left V 2 bases short and J 4 bases short, with 15 bases between.

V usage is TRBV5-1 and J usage is TRBJ1-1, with D hard to call. This receptor was identified in a man between 18 and 29 years old in good health. What was sequenced was naive CD8+ T cells sorted from blood. In DNA form, the CDR3 reads TGCGCCAGCAGCTTAATGCGAGAGGTCCCCACTGAAGCTTTCTTT. Translated: CASSLMREVPTEAFF.